This T cell receptor beta chain originates from a study of cytomegalovirus exposure and HLA in healthy donors. General observations from the study: When analyzed later, the rates of TCR association showed variation by HLA locus, with DRB1 the most and HLA-C the fewest.

With regard to this clone: Its antigen is still unknown.

Use of 60 Vbeta and 13 Jbeta primers characterized the PCR. Libraries were prepared by immunoSEQ multiplex PCR; TCRdb keeps only in-frame clonotypes and omits some of them. The table records 150,000 to 200,000 clones, about 88% of them present only once. The clonotype originates from a man under 40 in good health and CMV-seropositive. The sample consisted of PBMCs.

This CDR3 is CASSPRSYPSYNEQFF. Written as DNA, the CDR3 is TGTGCCAGCTCACCACGGAGCTACCCCTCCTACAATGAGCAGTTCTTC. The chain links TRBV18 to TRBJ2-1, with unresolved D. V gave up 1 base and J gave up 0 bases, with 10 bases separating them. Looked up from germline, CDR1 is KGHSH and CDR2 is LQKENI. This CDR3 contains 16 residues.